Each of the 11 T cell receptor beta chains below was sequenced from the same sample in a study of T-cell reconstitution after alpha-beta-depleted transplantation in children. As it was prepared, the TCRbeta library received unique molecular identifiers. TCRdb re-called the PCR reads through MiXCR, storing one row per CDR3 protein. The sample lists a few hundred thousand distinct CDR3 sequences, 9.7% occurring once. Sequenced here: PBMCs from the stem cell graft donor, sampled from the stem cell graft. The receptors here all came from a human donor who donated a stem cell graft to a child with SCID.

This clonotype was seen repeatedly, ten times or more. This rearrangement joins TRBV5-4 to TRBJ2-1; D unclear. From germline, CDR1 is SGHNT and CDR2 YYREEE (reference sequence). The CDR3 is made up of 15 amino acids. V gave up 2 bases and J gave up 0 bases, with 9 bases separating them. The CDR3 loop is CASSFIRSSYNEQFF. As DNA, the CDR3 is TGTGCCAGCAGCTTTATCAGGAGCTCCTACAATGAGCAGTTCTTC.

This clonotype was detected many times. The rearrangement links TRBV5-1 to TRBJ1-1, with unresolved D. The CDR3 runs to 14 residues. The germline gives CDR1 SGHRS, CDR2 YFSETQ. Trimming left V 1 base short and J 1 base short, with 8 bases between. The DNA of the CDR3 is TGCGCCAGCAGCTTGCAGCCGGGGAACACTGAAGCTTTCTTT. It yields the protein CASSLQPGNTEAFF.

This clonotype has at least ten counts. The rearrangement uses TRBV5-4 and TRBJ2-6; D gene uncertain. The ends were cut back, 4 bases at V and 0 bases at J, with 11 bases in the middle. Germline V lookup: CDR1 SGHNT, CDR2 YYREEE (reference sequence). The CDR3 sequence is 16 residues long. The CDR3 DNA reads as TGTGCCAGCAGCGACCAAGTCGCCTCTGGGGCCAACGTCCTGACTTTC. Translated, it gives CASSDQVASGANVLTF.

This clonotype was seen at least ten times. The V gene is TRBV20-1, the J gene TRBJ2-3; no firm D call. The ends were cut back, 1 base at V and 6 bases at J, with 11 bases in the middle. The CDR3 runs to 13 residues. CDR1 and CDR2 from the germline V gene are DFQATT and SNEGSKA (reference sequence). CDR3 protein: CSARGASGDTQYF. The CDR3 DNA reads TGCAGTGCTAGAGGTGCGTCCGGGGATACGCAGTATTTT.

V is TRBV5-1 and J is TRBJ2-1, with D possibly being TRBD1 (6 bases). V gave up 0 bases and J gave up 13 bases, with 23 bases separating them. This CDR3 is 16 amino acids long. Germline CDR1 is SGHRS and CDR2 is YFSETQ. The CDR3 protein is CASSLGGLGAQGFQFF. The DNA of the CDR3 is TGCGCCAGCAGCTTGGGTGGATTGGGGGCCCAGGGATTCCAGTTCTTC.

The sample holds one count of this clonotype. It may be a read error: a sequence one base away is much more abundant. CDR3 sequence reads: CASCLGASAGASGTEAFF. The CDR3 DNA is TGTGCCAGCTGTTTAGGGGCGAGCGCAGGGGCGTCTGGCACTGAAGCTTTCTTT. V gene TRBV13 combines with J gene TRBJ1-1; a weak D match, TRBD1 (6 bases). The CDR3 sequence is 18 residues long. The V end lost 8 bases, the J end lost 4 bases, and 29 bases lay between the germline ends. Germline V CDR1 and CDR2: PRHDT, FYEKMQ (reference sequence).

In its sample, this clonotype was seen many times. The genes are TRBV24-1 and TRBJ2-5; 7 nucleotides line up with TRBD1. V lost 5 bases and J lost 4; bases outside the gene matches: 6. The CDR3 spans 14 residues. The germline V gene has CDR1 KGHDR and CDR2 SFDVKD. CDR3 region: CATSGPGGRETQYF. The CDR3 bases are TGTGCCACCAGTGGGCCAGGGGGTCGAGAGACCCAGTACTTC.

In its sample, this clonotype was seen many times. The chain recombines TRBV5-1 with TRBJ1-1; D is possibly TRBD1 (5 bases). V shed 2 bases and J shed 4 bases, with 12 bases lying between them. Germline V gives CDR1 SGHRS, CDR2 YFSETQ. The CDR3 runs 14 residues. The CDR3 region has the DNA TGCGCCAGCAGCTTTATCTCCGGGGGCACTGAAGCTTTCTTT. Protein: CASSFISGGTEAFF.

This clonotype was observed many times. V gene TRBV20-1 combines with J gene TRBJ1-2; TRBD1 aligns across 8 bases. The CDR3 extends over 16 amino acids. V was pared by 5 bases and J by 1 base, with 12 bases of the junction left unmatched. Looked up from germline, CDR1 is DFQATT and CDR2 is SNEGSKA (reference sequence). The CDR3: CSAGERQGIINYGYTF. The CDR3 DNA sequence: TGCAGTGCTGGGGAAAGACAGGGGATTATTAACTATGGCTACACCTTC.

This clonotype was recorded many times. V gene TRBV6-1 combines with J gene TRBJ2-5; 8 bases align to TRBD2. CDR1 is MNHNS and CDR2 is SASEGT in the germline V gene. The V segment lost 7 bases and the J segment 3 bases; nucleotides outside the gene matches: 10. This CDR3 is built from 15 residues. Written as DNA, the CDR3 is TGTGCCAGCATTCGCGGGGGGAGGGGTGAAGAGACCCAGTACTTC. It specifies CASIRGGRGEETQYF.

This clonotype has at least ten counts. The chain recombines TRBV5-1 with TRBJ1-6; the match to TRBD1 covers 10 bases. The germline V gene has CDR1 SGHRS and CDR2 YFSETQ. V lost 4 bases to trimming and J lost 10 bases; unmatched junction nucleotides: 8. The length of the CDR3 is 15 residues. The CDR3: CASSETGTGVSPLHF. The CDR3 nucleotides read TGCGCCAGCAGCGAAACCGGGACAGGGGTATCACCCCTCCACTTT.